The clone carrying this T cell receptor beta chain appeared many times. The antigen remains undetermined. Original data processing: Variation in CDR3 across clinicopathological groups served as the basis for constructing a distant-metastasis classifier in papillary thyroid cancer. TCRdb re-called clones from the PCR reads using MiXCR. TCRdb's processing, not the study's, gives the V and J calls here. The data show 20,000 to 30,000 clones, with 10% to 15% seen just once and approximately 4.9% held by the top ten. This sample is drawn from a study of metastatic and nonmetastatic thyroid tumors. About the research overall: Both malignant and benign thyroid patients supplied peripheral blood and tumor or nodule tissue samples, across which the repertoires of these patients were then compared.

CDR1 and CDR2 (germline): SGHTA, FQGTGA. The V and J ends lost 4 bases and 8 bases respectively, with 8 bases between them. The CDR3 spans 12 residues. Study-wide findings and caveats: Significantly greater TCR beta diversity was reportedly found in malignant thyroid tumors than in benign nodules (in blood and tumor).

Until they underwent thyroid surgery, no patient had received any treatment. Sequenced input: blood. J is TRBJ2-2 and V is TRBV7-3; D ambiguous. The source is a female donor with papillary thyroid cancer or a benign thyroid nodule (not recorded which). Some clones in this sample may be carry-over from other donors' samples. The DNA of the CDR3 is TGTGCCAGCAGCTATGCTAGGGGGGAGCTGTTTTTT. This translates into CASSYARGELFF. Looking up the rest from reference TRBV7-3 and TRBJ2-2 gives the full variable domain: GAGVSQTPSNKVTEKGKYVELRCDPISGHTALYWYRQSLGQGPEFLIYFQGTGAADDSGLPNDRFFAVRPEGSVSTLKIQRTERGDSAVYLCASSYARGELFFGEGSRLTVL.